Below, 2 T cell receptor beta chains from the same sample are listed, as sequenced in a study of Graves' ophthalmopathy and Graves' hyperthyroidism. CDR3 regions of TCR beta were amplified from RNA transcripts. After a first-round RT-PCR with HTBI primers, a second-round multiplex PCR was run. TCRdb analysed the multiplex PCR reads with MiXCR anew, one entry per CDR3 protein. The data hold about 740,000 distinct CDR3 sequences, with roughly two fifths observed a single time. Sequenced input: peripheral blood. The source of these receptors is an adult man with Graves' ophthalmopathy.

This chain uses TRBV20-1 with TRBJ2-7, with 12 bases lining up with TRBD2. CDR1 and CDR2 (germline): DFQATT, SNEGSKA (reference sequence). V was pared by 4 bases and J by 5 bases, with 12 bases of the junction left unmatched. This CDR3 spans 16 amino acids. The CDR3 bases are TGCAGTGCTACCGAAACTAGCGGGAGGATTCGGAACGAGCAGTACTTC. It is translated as CSATETSGRIRNEQYF.

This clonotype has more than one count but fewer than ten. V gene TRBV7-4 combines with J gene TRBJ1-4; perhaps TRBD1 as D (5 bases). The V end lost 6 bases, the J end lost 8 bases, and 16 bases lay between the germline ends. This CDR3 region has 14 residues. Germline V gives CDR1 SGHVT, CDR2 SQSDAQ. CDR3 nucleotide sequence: TGTGCCAGCAGTTACAGGAGTTCGGGGGAAAAACTGTTTTTT. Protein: CASSYRSSGEKLFF.